This T cell receptor beta chain was identified in a study of blood T cell repertoires in COVID-19. The overall study: In each case, the material was cDNA or gDNA derived from T cells, B-cell-depleted T cells, or PBMCs.

The V segment lost 6 bases and the J segment 3 bases; nucleotides outside the gene matches: 11. CDR3 size: 16 residues. Per germline, CDR1 KGHSH and CDR2 LQKENI. This clone came up once. In the original processing: Amplification of reference gene primers was used by the study to estimate nucleated cell counts. TCRdb's table, derived via immunoSEQ multiplex PCR, lists solely in-frame clones and lacks some. V, J and clone size derive from that table, while D and trimming were established from the DNA sequence. The sample yields 48,000 or so clones, under 90% seen once. V usage is TRBV18 and J usage is TRBJ1-2, with 9 bases that match TRBD1. The clonotype originates from a woman aged 80 or over with COVID-19, enrolled during active disease. Specimen: peripheral blood. The CDR3 spells CASSPLNRGLDYGYTF. CDR3 bases: TGTGCCAGCTCGCCCTTGAACAGGGGGCTAGACTATGGCTACACCTTC.